What follows are 9 T cell receptor beta chains derived from one specimen sequenced in a study of cytomegalovirus exposure and HLA in healthy donors. Researchers ran the PCR with 60 Vbeta and 13 Jbeta primers. The protocol was immunoSEQ multiplex PCR, while the TCRdb copy is restricted to in-frame clones and leaves out a portion. The sample records some 120,000 clones, around 75% being singletons. Material: PBMCs. These receptors all stem from a woman in her 40s in good health and CMV-seropositive.

The chain combines TRBV19 with TRBJ1-4, with D possibly matching TRBD1 (5 bases). The CDR3 loop spans 12 amino acids. Trimming stripped 6 bases from V and 8 bases from J, with 10 bases between. Germline CDR1 is LNHDA and CDR2 is SQIVND (reference sequence). The CDR3 sequence: CASRNPGEKLFF. CDR3 coding DNA: TGTGCCAGTAGGAACCCAGGGGAAAAACTGTTTTTT.

The CDR3 is CASSAVGVTQYF. CDR3 sequence (DNA): TGTGCCAGCAGCGCCGTAGGAGTTACGCAGTATTTT. The chain couples TRBV13 to TRBJ2-3; no reliable D call. Trimming stripped 5 bases from V and 8 bases from J, with 11 bases between. The CDR3 has 12 amino acids. Germline CDR1 and CDR2: PRHDT and FYEKMQ (reference sequence).

V is TRBV11-2 and J is TRBJ2-5; 8 nucleotides align to TRBD1. This CDR3 has 14 amino acids. Per the germline V gene, CDR1 is SGHAT and CDR2 is FQNNGV. V trimming: 5 bases; J trimming: 1 base; junction bases outside the gene matches: 3. This CDR3 reads CASSRGQGQETQYF. The CDR3 bases are TGTGCCAGCAGCCGAGGACAGGGCCAAGAGACCCAGTACTTC.

This CDR3 reads CASSDPSTGSWSGNTIYF. For the CDR3, the DNA is TGTGCCAGCAGCGATCCCTCGACAGGGTCTTGGTCTGGAAACACCATATATTTT. The genes are TRBV9 and TRBJ1-3; 7 positions match TRBD1. V lost 3 bases, J lost 1 base, and 13 bases stayed unmatched. Per the germline V gene, CDR1 is SGDLS and CDR2 is YYNGEE. The CDR3 consists of 18 residues.

The rearrangement uses TRBV4-1 and TRBJ2-5; 12 bases fit TRBD2. CDR3 length: 22 amino acids. The junction had 19 bases not matched to a gene; V was cut back by 2 bases and J by 0 bases. The germline V gene encodes CDR1 MGHRA and CDR2 YSYEKL. In DNA, the CDR3 is TGCGCCAGCAGCCAACCTACTAGCGGGAGGATGGTCGGTCAGGCGTACCAAGAGACCCAGTACTTC. Translating it yields CASSQPTSGRMVGQAYQETQYF.

The chain employs TRBV6-5 and TRBJ2-5; TRBD1 aligns across 9 bases. V lost 4 bases to trimming and J lost 10 bases; unmatched junction nucleotides: 10. The germline V gene has CDR1 MNHEY and CDR2 SVGAGI. The CDR3 totals 14 residues. CDR3 coding DNA: TGTGCCAGCAGTTTCACCGACAGGGGGAATGACCAGTACTTC. It codes for CASSFTDRGNDQYF.

The J gene is TRBJ1-2, the V gene TRBV19, with D perhaps matching TRBD1 (5 bases). The V and J ends lost 10 bases and 5 bases respectively, with 14 bases between them. The CDR3 is made up of 12 amino acids. Per germline, CDR1 LNHDA and CDR2 SQIVND (reference sequence). The CDR3 spells CATQWGGYGYTF. CDR3 coding DNA: TGTGCCACCCAATGGGGGGGATATGGCTACACCTTC. Variable domain in full (rest from reference TRBV19 and TRBJ1-2): DGGITQSPKYLFRKEGQNVTLSCEQNLNHDAMYWYRQDPGQGLRLIYYSQIVNDFQKGDIAEGYSVSREKKESFPLTVTSAQKNPTAFYLCATQWGGYGYTFGSGTRLTVV.

The chain has TRBV27 and TRBJ2-1, with 7 bases aligning to TRBD2. CDR3 length: 14 residues. J lost 11 bases, V lost 3 bases, and 10 bases had no gene match. Germline V gene lookup returns CDR1 MNHEY and CDR2 SMNVEV (reference sequence). This chain's CDR3 is CASSFQRDNIKQFF. In nucleotides, the CDR3 is TGTGCCAGCAGTTTCCAGCGGGATAATATAAAGCAGTTCTTC.

This clone was seen a handful of times. The CDR3 nucleotides read TGTGCCTGGAGTTTTCCGACAGGGGAGGCTAGGGGCTTCTCCTACGAGCAGTACTTC. As protein: CAWSFPTGEARGFSYEQYF. This chain joins TRBV30 and TRBJ2-7; 8 positions agree with TRBD1. Germline-derived CDR1 and CDR2 are GTSNPN and SVGIG (reference sequence). J gave up 0 bases and V 2 bases, and 18 bases lay outside the gene matches. This CDR3 is 19 amino acids long.